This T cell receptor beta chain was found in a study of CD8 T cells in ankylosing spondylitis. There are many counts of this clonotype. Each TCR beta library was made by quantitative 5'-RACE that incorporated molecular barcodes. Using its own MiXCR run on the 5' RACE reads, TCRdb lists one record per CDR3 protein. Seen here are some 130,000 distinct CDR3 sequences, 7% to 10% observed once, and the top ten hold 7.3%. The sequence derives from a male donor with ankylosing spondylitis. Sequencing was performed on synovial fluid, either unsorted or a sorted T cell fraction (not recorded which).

The CDR3 sequence: CASSYWGGRYTGELFF. Here the CDR3 DNA reads TGTGCCAGCAGTTACTGGGGGGGACGGTACACCGGGGAGCTGTTTTTT. The chain combines TRBV6-5 with TRBJ2-2; 7 bases are shared with TRBD2. CDR3 length: 16 residues. Germline V gene lookup returns CDR1 MNHEY and CDR2 SVGAGI. With V trimmed by 1 base and J by 3 bases, 5 bases remained unmatched.